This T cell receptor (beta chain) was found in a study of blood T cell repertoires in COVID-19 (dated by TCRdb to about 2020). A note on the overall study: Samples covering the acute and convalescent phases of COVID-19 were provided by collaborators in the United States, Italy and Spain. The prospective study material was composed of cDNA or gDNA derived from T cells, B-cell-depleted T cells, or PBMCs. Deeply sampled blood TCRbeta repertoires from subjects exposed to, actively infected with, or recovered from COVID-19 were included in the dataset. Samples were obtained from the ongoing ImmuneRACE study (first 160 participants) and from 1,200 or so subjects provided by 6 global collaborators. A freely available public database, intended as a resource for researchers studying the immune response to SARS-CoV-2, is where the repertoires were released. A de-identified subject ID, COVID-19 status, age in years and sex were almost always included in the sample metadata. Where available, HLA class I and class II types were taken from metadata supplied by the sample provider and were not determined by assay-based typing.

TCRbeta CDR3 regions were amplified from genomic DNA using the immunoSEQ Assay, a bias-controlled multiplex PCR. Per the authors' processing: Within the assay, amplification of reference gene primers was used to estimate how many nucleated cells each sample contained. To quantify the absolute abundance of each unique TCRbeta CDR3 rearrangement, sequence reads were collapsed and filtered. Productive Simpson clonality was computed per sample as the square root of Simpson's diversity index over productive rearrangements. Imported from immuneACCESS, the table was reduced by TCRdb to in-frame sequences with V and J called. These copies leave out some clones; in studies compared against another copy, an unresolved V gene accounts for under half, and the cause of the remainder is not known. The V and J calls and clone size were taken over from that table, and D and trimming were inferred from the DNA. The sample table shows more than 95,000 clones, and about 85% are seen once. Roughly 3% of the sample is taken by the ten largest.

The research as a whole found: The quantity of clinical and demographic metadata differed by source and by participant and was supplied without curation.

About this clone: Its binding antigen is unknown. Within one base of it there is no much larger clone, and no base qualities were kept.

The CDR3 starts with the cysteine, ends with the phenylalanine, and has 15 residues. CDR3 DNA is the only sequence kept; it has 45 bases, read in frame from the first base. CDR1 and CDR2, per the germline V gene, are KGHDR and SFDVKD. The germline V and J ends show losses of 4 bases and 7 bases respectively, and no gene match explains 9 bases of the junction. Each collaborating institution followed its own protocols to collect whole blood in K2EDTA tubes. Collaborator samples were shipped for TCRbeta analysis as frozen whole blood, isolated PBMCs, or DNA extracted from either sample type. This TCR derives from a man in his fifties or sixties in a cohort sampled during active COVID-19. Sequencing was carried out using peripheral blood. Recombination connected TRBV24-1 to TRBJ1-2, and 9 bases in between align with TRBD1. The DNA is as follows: TGTGCCACCAGTGACCCGGGGACAGGGTGGCGTGGCTACACCTTC. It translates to CATSDPGTGWRGYTF.